This is a list of T cell receptor beta chains from one sample in a study of blood T cell repertoires in COVID-19. Sequencing used immunoSEQ multiplex PCR; TCRdb keeps in-frame clones, though not all of them. This sample has approximately 330,000 clones, with almost 90% found just once. The sequencing input was peripheral blood. These receptors came from a middle-aged woman with COVID-19, enrolled during active disease. The CDR3 runs from the conserved cysteine through the conserved F or W. A D gene is named only where the DNA matches it firmly. The size field is filled for only some rows; it gives once, few, many or a size class.

d_gene: TRBD1; len: 15; j_gene: TRBJ1-6; abundance: -; v_gene: TRBV5-1; CDR3nt: TGCGCCAGCAGTAAGACCGGGACAGGGGATTCACCCCTCCACTTT; CDR3aa: CASSKTGTGDSPLHF
d_gene: -; len: 12; j_gene: TRBJ2-5; abundance: -; v_gene: TRBV11-1; CDR3nt: TGTGCCAGCAGCTCTCAGGGGGAGACCCAGTACTTC; CDR3aa: CASSSQGETQYF
d_gene: TRBD1; len: 14; j_gene: TRBJ1-3; abundance: few; v_gene: TRBV3-1/TRBV3-2; CDR3nt: TGTGCCAGCACCCGACAGGGTTCTGGAAACACCATATATTTT; CDR3aa: CASTRQGSGNTIYF
d_gene: TRBD2; len: 18; j_gene: TRBJ2-7; abundance: -; v_gene: TRBV7-8; CDR3nt: TGTGCCAGCAGCCCGGGACTAGCGGACACTATTGTACCCTACGAGCAGTACTTC; CDR3aa: CASSPGLADTIVPYEQYF
d_gene: -; len: 15; j_gene: TRBJ2-2; abundance: -; v_gene: TRBV24-1; CDR3nt: TGTGCCACCAGTGAGCGCGGGGCGAACACCGGGGAGCTGTTTTTT; CDR3aa: CATSERGANTGELFF
d_gene: TRBD2; len: 17; j_gene: TRBJ2-3; abundance: -; v_gene: TRBV29-1; CDR3nt: TGCAAGGCGCCGGCGTTTTGCGGGAGGTGGGTCACAGATACGCAGTATTTT; CDR3aa: CKAPAFCGRWVTDTQYF
d_gene: TRBD2; len: 14; j_gene: TRBJ2-7; abundance: -; v_gene: TRBV27; CDR3nt: TGTGCCAGCAGCTGGGACGCGGGAGCGGTACAGCAGTACTTC; CDR3aa: CASSWDAGAVQQYF
d_gene: TRBD1; len: 14; j_gene: TRBJ2-7; abundance: -; v_gene: TRBV6-5; CDR3nt: TGTGCCAGCAGCGTCGGACAGGAGTCCTACGAGCAGTACTTC; CDR3aa: CASSVGQESYEQYF
d_gene: TRBD2; len: 16; j_gene: TRBJ2-3; abundance: -; v_gene: TRBV11-3; CDR3nt: TGTGCCAGCAGCTATTCTAGCGGGGGAAGCACAGATACGCAGTATTTT; CDR3aa: CASSYSSGGSTDTQYF
d_gene: -; len: 14; j_gene: TRBJ1-1; abundance: -; v_gene: TRBV6-2/TRBV6-3; CDR3nt: TGTGCCAGCAGTTACTCGGGCATGGGCACTGAAGCTTTCTTT; CDR3aa: CASSYSGMGTEAFF
d_gene: -; len: 16; j_gene: TRBJ2-3; abundance: -; v_gene: TRBV5-1; CDR3nt: TGCGCCAGCAGCTTGTGGGCGGGGGCTCTCACAGATACGCAGTATTTT; CDR3aa: CASSLWAGALTDTQYF
d_gene: TRBD1; len: 11; j_gene: TRBJ2-5; abundance: -; v_gene: TRBV29-1; CDR3nt: TGCAGCGTAGGGACAGGAGAGACCCAGTACTTC; CDR3aa: CSVGTGETQYF
d_gene: TRBD1; len: 15; j_gene: TRBJ1-1; abundance: -; v_gene: TRBV19; CDR3nt: TGTGCCAGTAGTATACAGACAGGGATGAACACTGAAGCTTTCTTT; CDR3aa: CASSIQTGMNTEAFF